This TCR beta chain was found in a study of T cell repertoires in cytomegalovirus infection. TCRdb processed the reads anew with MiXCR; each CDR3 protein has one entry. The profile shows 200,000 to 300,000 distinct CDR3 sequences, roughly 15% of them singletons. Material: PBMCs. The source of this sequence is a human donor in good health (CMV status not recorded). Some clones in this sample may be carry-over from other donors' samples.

The CDR3 sequence: CASSLGLGRTDTQYF. CDR3 bases: TGTGCCAGCAGCTTGGGGTTGGGCCGCACAGATACGCAGTATTTT. The chain employs TRBV5-4 and TRBJ2-3; D gene ambiguous. V lost 0 bases and J 1 base, leaving 9 bases between the germline ends. The CDR3 consists of 15 residues. Germline V lookup: CDR1 SGHNT, CDR2 YYREEE (reference sequence).